In this sample, the clone carrying this T cell receptor (beta chain) turned up once. The sequenced cases were selected for having the highest brain T cell transcript signatures. The table came from immunoSEQ multiplex PCR; TCRdb's copy has only in-frame clones and leaves some out. The sample records 65,000 to 85,000 clones, approximately 94% being singletons. The germline CDR1 and CDR2 sequences are SGHTA and FQGTGA. V dropped 2 bases and J dropped 8; count of bases not matched to a gene: 4. The CDR3 loop spans 14 amino acids. This entry comes from a study of brain T cells in children with intractable seizures.

V usage is TRBV7-3 and J usage is TRBJ2-1; 9 nucleotides line up with TRBD2. The sequencing here drew on peripheral blood, taken at surgery. This sequence was found in a boy less than two years old with tuberous sclerosis and intractable seizures. CDR3 loop: CASSLAGGPYEQFF. In DNA form, the CDR3 reads TGTGCCAGCAGCTTAGCGGGGGGGCCCTATGAGCAGTTCTTC.